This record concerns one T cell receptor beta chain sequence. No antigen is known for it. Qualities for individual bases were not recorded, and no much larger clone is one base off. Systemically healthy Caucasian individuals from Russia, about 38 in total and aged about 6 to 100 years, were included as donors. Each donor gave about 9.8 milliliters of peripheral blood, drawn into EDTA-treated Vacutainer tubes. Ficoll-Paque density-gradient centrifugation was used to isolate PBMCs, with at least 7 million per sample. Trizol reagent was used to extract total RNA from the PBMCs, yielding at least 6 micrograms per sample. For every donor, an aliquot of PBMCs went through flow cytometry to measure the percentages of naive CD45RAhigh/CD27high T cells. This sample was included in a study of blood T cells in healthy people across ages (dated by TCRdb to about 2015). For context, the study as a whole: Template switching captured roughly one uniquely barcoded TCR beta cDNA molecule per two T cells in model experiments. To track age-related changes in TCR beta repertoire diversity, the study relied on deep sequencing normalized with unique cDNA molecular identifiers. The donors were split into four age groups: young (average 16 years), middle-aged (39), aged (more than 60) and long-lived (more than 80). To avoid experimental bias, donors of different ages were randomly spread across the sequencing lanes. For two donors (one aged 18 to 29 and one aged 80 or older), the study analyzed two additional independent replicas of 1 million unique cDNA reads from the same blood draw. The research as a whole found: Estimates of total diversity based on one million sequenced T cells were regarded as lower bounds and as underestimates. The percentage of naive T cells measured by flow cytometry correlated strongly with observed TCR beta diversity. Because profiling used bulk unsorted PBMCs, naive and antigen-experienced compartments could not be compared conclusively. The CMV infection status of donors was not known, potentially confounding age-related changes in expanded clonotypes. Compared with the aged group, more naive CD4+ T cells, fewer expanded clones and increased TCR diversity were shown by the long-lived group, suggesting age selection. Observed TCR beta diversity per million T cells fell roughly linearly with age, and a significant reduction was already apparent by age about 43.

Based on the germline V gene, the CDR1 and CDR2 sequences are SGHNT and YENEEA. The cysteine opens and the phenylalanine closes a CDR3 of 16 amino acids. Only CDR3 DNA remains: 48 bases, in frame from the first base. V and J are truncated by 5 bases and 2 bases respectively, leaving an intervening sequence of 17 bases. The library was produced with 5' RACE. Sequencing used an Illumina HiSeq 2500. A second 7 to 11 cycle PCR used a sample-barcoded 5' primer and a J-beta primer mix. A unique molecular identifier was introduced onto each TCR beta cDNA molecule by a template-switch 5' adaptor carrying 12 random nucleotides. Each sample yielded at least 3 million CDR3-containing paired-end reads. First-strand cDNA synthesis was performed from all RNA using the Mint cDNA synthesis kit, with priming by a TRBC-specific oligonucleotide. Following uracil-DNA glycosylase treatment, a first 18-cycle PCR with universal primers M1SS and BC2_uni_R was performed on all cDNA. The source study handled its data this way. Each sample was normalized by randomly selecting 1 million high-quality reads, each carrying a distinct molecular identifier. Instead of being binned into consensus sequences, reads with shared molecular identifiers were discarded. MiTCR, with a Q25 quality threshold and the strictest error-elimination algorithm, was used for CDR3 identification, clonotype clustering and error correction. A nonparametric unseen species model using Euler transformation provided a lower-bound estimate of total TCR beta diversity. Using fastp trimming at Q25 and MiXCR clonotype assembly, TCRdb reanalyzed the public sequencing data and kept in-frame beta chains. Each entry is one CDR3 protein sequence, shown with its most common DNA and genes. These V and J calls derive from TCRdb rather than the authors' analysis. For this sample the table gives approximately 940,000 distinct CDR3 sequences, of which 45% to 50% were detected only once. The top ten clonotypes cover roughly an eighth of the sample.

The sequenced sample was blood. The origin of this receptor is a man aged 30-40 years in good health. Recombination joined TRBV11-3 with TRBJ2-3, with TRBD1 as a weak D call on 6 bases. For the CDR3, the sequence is CASSLQAGVNTDTQYF. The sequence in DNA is TGTGCCAGCAGCCTACAAGCAGGGGTCAACACAGATACGCAGTATTTT.